This T cell receptor beta chain was recorded in a study of cytotoxic CD8 clonotypes in ibrutinib-treated CLL. Study information: Among responders, some 25 were partial and 2 complete; after median approximately 6 years, about 15 stayed remitted and some twelve progressed.

Notes on this clone: Its specificity is unknown.

The CDR3 loop spans 15 amino acids. V lost 3 bases and J 0 bases, leaving 9 bases between the germline ends. The germline CDR1 and CDR2 sequences are LNHDA and SQIVND (reference sequence). Investigators sought sequencing depths of between 1 in 200,000 and 1 in 1 million T cells. TCRdb's copy holds only in-frame clones and misses some; the assay was immunoSEQ multiplex PCR. The sample lists approximately 53,000 clones, around 78% occurring once. Study results and caveats: Clonality went higher at ibrutinib response and then dropped back toward baseline at progression. Investigators sampled sustained-remission and progressing patients at differing times.

The receptor was derived from a human donor with chronic lymphocytic leukemia. The chain recombines TRBV19 with TRBJ2-4; D might be TRBD2 (5 bases). The sample in question was PBMCs, obtained after 24 months of ibrutinib treatment. CDR3 bases: TGTGCCAGTAGTATGTCAGGAGGAGCCAAAAACATTCAGTACTTC. It specifies CASSMSGGAKNIQYF.